Shown below are 20 T cell receptor beta chains from a single sample sequenced in a study of T cells in women clearing cervical HPV infection. Sequencing was performed with immunoSEQ multiplex PCR; in TCRdb, only in-frame clones are kept and a portion is missing. Recorded for this sample: tens of thousands of clones. The specimen was blood buffy coat. The origin of the receptors is a woman between 18 and 69 years old with a cervical HPV16 infection that either progressed to CIN3+ or cleared (not recorded which).

A remark on this clone: The CDR3 extends 3 residues past the end of the read, so its final part is completed from the germline J gene. The chain carries TRBV19 and TRBJ2-3; 11 bases map to TRBD2. J gave up 1 base and V 9 bases, and 6 bases lay outside the gene matches. The CDR3 is 15 residues long. Germline loops: CDR1 LNHDA, CDR2 SQIVND (reference sequence). The covered CDR3 bases are TGTGCCAGCCGGACTAGCGGGCGCCGCACAGATACG. Its translation is CASRTSGRRTDT. The entire CDR3 protein reads CASRTSGRRTDTQYF.

With regard to this clone: The sequence runs out 3 residues before the end of the CDR3; the remainder is reconstructed from the germline J gene. The chain carries TRBV29-1 and TRBJ2-2; D possibly corresponds to TRBD1 (5 bases). CDR3 length: 14 amino acids. V was clipped by 8 bases and J by 4 bases, with 17 bases between them. The germline V gene encodes CDR1 SQVTM and CDR2 ANQGSEA. The CDR3 region is CSIRQNPGTGELFF. The sequenced CDR3 bases are TGCAGCATCAGACAGAACCCGGGCACCGGGGAG.

For this clone: The read gets to within 3 residues of the CDR3 end, and the germline J gene fills in the rest. The J gene is TRBJ2-3, the V gene TRBV12-3 or TRBV12-4; D is unclear. Trimming took off 4 bases at V and 0 bases at J, with 2 bases between the two ends. This CDR3 comprises 12 residues. The covered CDR3 bases are TGTGCCAGCAGTTCTAGCACAGATACG. As protein: CASSSSTDT. The complete CDR3 reads CASSSSTDTQYF.

With respect to this clone: The sequence runs out 3 residues before the end of the CDR3; the remainder is reconstructed from the germline J gene. The chain combines TRBV5-1 with TRBJ1-3; D may be TRBD1 (5 bases). This CDR3 spans 19 amino acids. The V end lost 4 bases, the J end lost 0 bases, and 23 bases lay between the germline ends. Per germline, CDR1 SGHRS and CDR2 YFSETQ. The CDR3 sequence is CASSERTQTESNSGNTIYF. Incomplete CDR3 DNA: TGCGCCAGCAGCGAACGGACGCAGACAGAGAGCAACTCTGGAAACACC.

Regarding this clone: The CDR3 end is not reached by the read, which stops 3 residues before it; the germline J gene fills it in. This chain joins TRBV20-1 and TRBJ1-2, with a weak D call TRBD1 (5 bases). Trimming removed 4 bases at V and 5 bases at J, with 8 bases between. Per germline, CDR1 DFQATT and CDR2 SNEGSKA (reference sequence). The CDR3 contains 11 residues. The sequenced part of the CDR3 DNA is TGCAGTGCTACGACAGCTTATGGC. It specifies CSATTAYG. The entire CDR3 protein reads CSATTAYGYTF.

With respect to this clone: The read ends 3 residues shy of where the CDR3 ends; the end is completed using the germline J gene. The chain recombines TRBV7-3 with TRBJ2-3; no reliable D call. Between the trimmed V and J ends, which lost 0 bases and 2 bases, there was a span of 3 bases. The germline CDR1 and CDR2 sequences are SGHTA and FQGTGA. This CDR3 comprises 13 residues. CDR3 bases read: TGTGCCAGCAGCTTAACATACACAGATACG. Encoded protein: CASSLTYTDT. The entire CDR3 is CASSLTYTDTQYF.

On this clone itself: The read finishes 3 residues shy of the CDR3 end, and the germline J gene is used to complete it. V is TRBV11-2 and J is TRBJ2-7; D is perhaps TRBD2 (5 bases). V dropped 0 bases and J dropped 6 bases, with 6 bases sitting between them. The CDR3 is made up of 12 amino acids. Germline CDR1 and CDR2: SGHAT and FQNNGV. The covered CDR3 bases are TGTGCCAGCAGCTTAGATCGGGGCGAG. Amino acids: CASSLDRGE. The CDR3 in its entirety is CASSLDRGEQYF.

As for this clone: Its ends do not fully match the called genes, so a read error is possible. The read terminates 3 residues before the CDR3 end, so the remaining end is supplied by the germline J gene. The chain is built from TRBV5-5 and TRBJ2-3, with 7 positions matching TRBD1. Germline V CDR1 and CDR2: SGHKS, YYEKEE (reference sequence). The CDR3 totals 14 residues. The CDR3 protein is CVSSMTGSDQPQYF. CDR3 bases read: TGTGTCAGCAGCATGACAGGGTCGGATCAGCCG.

Details on this clone: The read finishes 3 residues shy of the CDR3 end, and the germline J gene is used to complete it. The genes are TRBV6-1 and TRBJ2-2; 9 nucleotides match TRBD1. The CDR3 length is 14 residues. Per the germline V gene, CDR1 is MNHNS and CDR2 is SASEGT. The sequenced part of the CDR3 DNA is TGTGCCAGCAGTGGAGGACAGGGGAATTCACCG. It codes for CASSGGQGNSP. The CDR3 in full is CASSGGQGNSPLFF.

For this clone: The read terminates 3 residues before the CDR3 end, so the remaining end is supplied by the germline J gene. This rearrangement joins TRBV19 to TRBJ1-5, with a tentative D call TRBD1 (6 bases). The CDR3 loop spans 15 amino acids. Looked up from germline, CDR1 is LNHDA and CDR2 is SQIVND (reference sequence). V was clipped by 2 bases and J by 2 bases, with 10 bases between them. The CDR3 here is CASSISGQRNQPQHF. Incomplete CDR3 DNA: TGTGCCAGTAGTATATCCGGACAGCGCAATCAGCCC.

Comments on this clone: The CDR3 end is not reached by the read, which stops 3 residues before it; the germline J gene fills it in. This chain connects TRBV7-6 to TRBJ2-1; TRBD1 or TRBD2 may be the D gene (7 bases each). V was shortened by 4 bases and J by 7 bases, with 17 bases between the two germline ends. Germline-derived CDR1 and CDR2 are SGHVS and FNYEAQ. The CDR3 spans 15 residues. CDR3 residues: CASSSIGRGQNEQFF. The CDR3 bases that were read are TGTGCCAGCAGCTCTATAGGGAGGGGGCAAAATGAG.

The sequenced CDR3 bases are TGTGCCAGCAGCTTAACTGGAGGGGGCGGAGAGACG. This codes for CASSLTGGGGET. The entire CDR3 sequence reads CASSLTGGGGETQYF. V gene TRBV7-3 combines with J gene TRBJ2-3, with a tentative D call TRBD1 (7 bases). The read stops 3 residues short of the end of the CDR3; the missing end is completed from the germline J gene. Per the germline V gene, CDR1 is SGHTA and CDR2 is FQGTGA. The CDR3 runs 15 residues.

In the case of this clone: The read falls 3 residues short of the CDR3 end, and the missing part is taken from the germline J gene. The chain combines TRBV9 with TRBJ2-3; perhaps TRBD2 as D (6 bases). The V end lost 0 bases, the J end lost 2 bases, and 13 bases lay between the germline ends. There are 16 residues in the CDR3. CDR1 is SGDLS and CDR2 is YYNGEE in the germline V gene. Partial CDR3 DNA: TGTGCCAGCAGCGTAGGCGCTAGCGAATACACAGATACG. Its translation is CASSVGASEYTDT. The whole CDR3 region reads CASSVGASEYTDTQYF.

Comments on this clone: The CDR3 extends 3 residues past the end of the read, so its final part is completed from the germline J gene. The chain links TRBV7-3 to TRBJ2-3, with 8 bases identical to TRBD1. CDR1 SGHTA and CDR2 FQGTGA come from the germline V gene. CDR3 length equals 16 residues. Partial CDR3 DNA: TGTGCCAGCAGCCCCCGGACAGGGCGAGGGGAAGAGACG. The encoded protein is CASSPRTGRGEET. The whole CDR3 sequence is CASSPRTGRGEETQYF.

The CDR3 here is CASSQYRGTDTQYF. The DNA read from the CDR3 is TGTGCCAGCAGCCAATACAGGGGGACAGATACG. This rearrangement joins TRBV16 to TRBJ2-3, with 8 positions matching TRBD1. The observed sequence ends 3 residues before the CDR3 terminus, with the missing tail filled in from the germline J gene. Trimming took 1 base from V and 3 from J; bases not matched to a gene: 0. In germline, CDR1 is KGHSY, CDR2 FQNENV. The CDR3 length is 14 residues.

A note on this clone: The CDR3 end falls 3 residues outside the read, so it is completed with the germline J gene. The gene calls are TRBV2 and TRBJ2-7; a weak D match, TRBD2 (6 bases). Germline loops: CDR1 SNHLY, CDR2 FYNNEI. V shed 5 bases and J shed 5 bases, with 10 bases lying between them. The CDR3 has 12 amino acids. CDR3 region: CASSLADNEQYF. CDR3 DNA (partial): TGTGCCAGCAGTTTAGCGGACAACGAG.

As to this clone: Read coverage stops 3 residues before the CDR3 terminus; the germline J gene supplies the remainder. This sequence joins TRBV10-3 and TRBJ2-1; 12 positions agree with TRBD2. J lost 1 base, V lost 2 bases, and 3 bases had no gene match. The CDR3 is made up of 17 amino acids. Germline values: CDR1 ENHRY, CDR2 SYGVKD. The covered CDR3 bases are TGTGCCATCAGTGAGCGACTAGCGGGAGATTCCTACAATGAG. Its protein is CAISERLAGDSYNE. The CDR3 as a whole reads CAISERLAGDSYNEQFF.

A note on this clone: The read ends 3 residues early relative to the CDR3; the germline J gene fills the gap. V gene TRBV7-9 combines with J gene TRBJ2-7; possibly TRBD2 for D (6 bases). The CDR3 covers 12 residues. Germline values: CDR1 SEHNR, CDR2 FQNEAQ (reference sequence). Trimming took off 5 bases at V and 3 bases at J, with 8 bases between the two ends. The sequenced CDR3 bases are TGTGCCAGCAGCCCGCGGGACTACGAG. This encodes CASSPRDYE. The entire CDR3 reads CASSPRDYEQYF.

The CDR3 is CASSIGTSGSYEQYF. The CDR3 DNA, read in part, is TGTGCCAGCAGCATCGGGACTAGCGGGAGCTACGAG. The chain has TRBV6-2 or TRBV6-3 and TRBJ2-7, with 14 bases lining up with TRBD2. The read ends 3 residues early relative to the CDR3; the germline J gene fills the gap. The ends lost 6 bases at V and 3 bases at J; junction bases unmatched: 4. CDR3 length: 15 amino acids. The germline CDR1 and CDR2 sequences are MNHEY and SVGEGT.

CDR3 DNA (partial): TGTGCCAGCAGGGACGGACACCTCTCCTACGAG. It is translated as CASRDGHLSYE. The full CDR3 protein is CASRDGHLSYEQYF. The genes are TRBV6-2 or TRBV6-3 and TRBJ2-7, with D possibly being TRBD1 (5 bases). The read ends 3 residues before the CDR3 terminus; that terminus is restored from the germline J gene. Trimming pared 6 bases from V and 0 bases from J, leaving 12 bases between. The CDR3 covers 14 residues. Germline CDR1 reads MNHEY; CDR2 reads SVGEGT.